Listed here are 24 T cell receptor beta chains from one sample, sequenced in a study of blood T cell repertoires in COVID-19. Sequencing used immunoSEQ multiplex PCR; TCRdb keeps in-frame clones, though not all of them. Of around 400,000 clones in the sample, about 87% were seen once. The sample comprised peripheral blood. The receptor source for this set is a woman in her fifties or sixties with COVID-19, enrolled during active disease.

The chain has TRBV3-1 (or the pseudogene TRBV3-2) and TRBJ2-5; no reliable D call. CDR1 and CDR2 from the germline V gene are LGHDT and YNNKEL (reference sequence). The V end was cut by 2 bases, the J end by 4 bases, with 17 bases between. The length of the CDR3 is 16 residues. CDR3 residues: CASSQPGPQFGETQYF. In DNA, the CDR3 is TGTGCCAGCAGCCAACCAGGCCCCCAATTTGGAGAGACCCAGTACTTC.

The chain combines TRBV6-5 with TRBJ1-5; maybe TRBD1 (5 bases). This CDR3 is built from 14 residues. The V gene lost 7 bases and the J gene lost 1 base, with 11 bases spanning the gap. In germline, CDR1 is MNHEY, CDR2 SVGAGI. The CDR3 sequence is CASKFKGSNQPQHF. CDR3 bases: TGTGCCAGCAAATTTAAGGGGAGCAATCAGCCCCAGCATTTT.

The chain combines TRBV3-1 (or the pseudogene TRBV3-2) with TRBJ2-7; D is perhaps TRBD1 (6 bases). CDR1 and CDR2 (germline): LGHDT, YNNKEL (reference sequence). The CDR3 is 12 residues long. Trimming shortened V by 8 bases and J by 11 bases, and 19 bases separated the two germline ends. The chain's CDR3 is CASHHKDRPKYF. The CDR3 nucleotides are TGTGCCAGCCACCACAAAGACAGGCCGAAGTACTTC.

The chain carries TRBV29-1 and TRBJ2-1; 13 bases match TRBD2. V was pared by 2 bases and J by 7 bases, with 2 bases of the junction left unmatched. The CDR3 consists of 14 residues. The germline gives CDR1 SQVTM, CDR2 ANQGSEA. The CDR3 region is CSVESGLAGNEQFF. The CDR3 DNA is TGCAGCGTTGAATCGGGACTAGCGGGGAATGAGCAGTTCTTC.

The chain couples TRBV28 to TRBJ1-2; D perhaps matches TRBD1 (5 bases). Between the trimmed V and J ends, which lost 2 bases and 4 bases, there was a span of 14 bases. The CDR3 contains 15 residues. Germline assignment: CDR1 MDHEN and CDR2 SYDVKM. This CDR3 is CASSLAGTVGYGYTF. In nucleotides, the CDR3 is TGTGCCAGCAGTTTAGCGGGGACCGTCGGCTATGGCTACACCTTC.

This rearrangement joins TRBV27 to TRBJ1-1; a possible D gene is TRBD1 (5 bases). V was clipped by 0 bases and J by 3 bases, with 17 bases between them. The V gene's germline CDR1 is MNHEY and CDR2 SMNVEV (reference sequence). CDR3 length equals 17 residues. The CDR3 reads CASSLSIGSGRDTEAFF. CDR3 sequence (DNA): TGTGCCAGCAGTTTATCGATTGGTTCAGGGCGAGACACTGAAGCTTTCTTT.

J is TRBJ2-7 and V is TRBV12-3 or TRBV12-4; TRBD1 aligns across 8 bases. The V segment lost 5 bases and the J segment 6 bases; nucleotides outside the gene matches: 3. The CDR3 is made up of 12 amino acids. In DNA form, the CDR3 reads TGTGCCAGCAGTATGACAGGGGCCGAGCAGTACTTC. Translated, it gives CASSMTGAEQYF.

The rearrangement uses TRBV7-2 and TRBJ1-5; D might be TRBD1 (5 bases). The CDR3 covers 15 residues. The germline V gene encodes CDR1 SGHTA and CDR2 FQGNSA. The V end was cut by 4 bases, the J end by 6 bases, with 16 bases between. The CDR3 reads CASSWMGQGVQPQHF. CDR3 coding DNA: TGTGCCAGCAGCTGGATGGGCCAAGGGGTTCAGCCCCAGCATTTT. The variable domain in full, with the rest retrieved from reference TRBV7-2 and TRBJ1-5, is GAGVSQSPSNKVTEKGKDVELRCDPISGHTALYWYRQSLGQGLEFLIYFQGNSAPDKSGLPSDRFSAERTGGSVSTLTIQRTQQEDSAVYLCASSWMGQGVQPQHFGDGTRLSIL.

The V gene is TRBV28, the J gene TRBJ1-3; no clear D gene. V lost 2 bases, J lost 2 bases, and 4 bases lay in between. The CDR3 runs to 13 residues. Germline values: CDR1 MDHEN, CDR2 SYDVKM. CDR3 protein: CASSLTAGNTIYF. The CDR3 nucleotides are TGTGCCAGCAGTTTAACGGCTGGAAACACCATATATTTT.

CDR3 region: CASSPFSGTGIDTQYF. The CDR3 DNA reads TGCGCCAGCAGCCCCTTCTCCGGGACAGGGATAGATACGCAGTATTTT. The J gene is TRBJ2-3, the V gene TRBV4-1; 9 positions agree with TRBD1. CDR1 and CDR2 (germline): MGHRA, YSYEKL. This CDR3 has 16 amino acids. V lost 4 bases, J lost 5 bases, and 10 bases stayed unmatched.

The chain recombines TRBV6-2 or TRBV6-3 with TRBJ1-2; D gene unclear. Germline loops: CDR1 MNHEY, CDR2 SVGEGT. Trimming cost V 6 bases and J 8 bases, with 10 bases left between them. The CDR3 spans 11 residues. The CDR3 here is CASSSGWGYTF. The CDR3 coding sequence is TGTGCCAGCAGCTCCGGTTGGGGCTACACCTTC.

The chain is built from TRBV5-1 and TRBJ2-1; the match to TRBD2 covers 9 bases. Germline V gene data show CDR1 as SGHRS and CDR2 as YFSETQ. The CDR3 sequence is 18 residues long. Germline trimming cut 1 base from V and 0 bases from J; bases unmatched to any gene: 8. The CDR3 region is CASSLPRGGGSSYNEQFF. The CDR3, as DNA: TGCGCCAGCAGCTTGCCGCGGGGGGGCGGGAGCTCCTACAATGAGCAGTTCTTC.

The gene calls are TRBV19 and TRBJ2-1; no clear D. The CDR3 has 15 residues. Trimming pared 6 bases from V and 0 bases from J, leaving 12 bases between. The germline V gene encodes CDR1 LNHDA and CDR2 SQIVND (reference sequence). As DNA, the CDR3 is TGTGCCAGTAGCCTCACCCACAGCTCCTACAATGAGCAGTTCTTC. It translates to CASSLTHSSYNEQFF.

The V gene is TRBV6-5, the J gene TRBJ2-3; D may be TRBD2 (5 bases). The CDR3 has 15 residues. V gave up 6 bases and J gave up 2 bases, with 15 bases separating them. Germline V gene lookup returns CDR1 MNHEY and CDR2 SVGAGI. CDR3 in amino acids: CASSNPEGYTDTQYF. The CDR3 DNA is TGTGCCAGCAGCAACCCCGAGGGTTACACAGATACGCAGTATTTT.

This chain uses TRBV6-1 with TRBJ1-2; 7 nucleotides line up with TRBD1. V lost 1 base to trimming and J lost 1 base; unmatched junction nucleotides: 6. This CDR3 has 16 amino acids. Germline lookup yields CDR1 MNHNS and CDR2 SASEGT. The CDR3 coding sequence is TGTGCCAGCAGTGAAGGTTTGGACAGGAATAACTATGGCTACACCTTC. Translation: CASSEGLDRNNYGYTF.

The rearrangement joins TRBV28 to TRBJ1-2; D gene unclear. CDR1 is MDHEN and CDR2 is SYDVKM in the germline V gene. Trimming took 3 bases from V and 8 from J, leaving 10 bases between them. There are 12 residues in the CDR3. The CDR3 region is CASSLDGGGYTF. CDR3 DNA sequence: TGTGCCAGCAGTTTGGATGGAGGGGGCTACACCTTC.

This clone was seen just once. This rearrangement joins TRBV25-1 to TRBJ1-1, with D unresolved. The CDR3 length is 14 residues. The germline V gene has CDR1 MGHDK and CDR2 SYGVNS. The V end lost 1 base, the J end lost 5 bases, and 11 bases lay between the germline ends. Written as DNA, the CDR3 is TGTGCCAGCAGTGAATCGGCAGGCTTAACTGAAGCTTTCTTT. Encoded protein: CASSESAGLTEAFF.

The J gene is TRBJ2-5, the V gene TRBV12-5; weak D call: TRBD1 (6 bases). CDR1 and CDR2 (germline): LGHNT, FRNRAP. Deletions cut 6 bases from V and 5 bases from J, with 13 bases between. The length of the CDR3 is 13 residues. The CDR3 nucleotides read TGTGCTAGTGGCCGGACAGTATCTGAGACCCAGTACTTC. Residues: CASGRTVSETQYF.

The chain has TRBV5-1 and TRBJ2-6, with D uncertain. The CDR3 contains 17 residues. Per the germline V gene, CDR1 is SGHRS and CDR2 is YFSETQ. Between the trimmed V and J ends, which lost 1 base and 0 bases, there was a span of 11 bases. CDR3 nucleotide sequence: TGCGCCAGCAGCTTGAGTCAGGCCGACTCTGGGGCCAACGTCCTGACTTTC. Its translation is CASSLSQADSGANVLTF.

The chain links TRBV2 to TRBJ2-7, with 7 bases identical to TRBD2. V lost 6 bases and J lost 3; bases outside the gene matches: 8. Germline assignment: CDR1 SNHLY and CDR2 FYNNEI. The CDR3 contains 14 residues. Here the CDR3 DNA reads TGTGCCAGCAGGCTCGGGACTAACAACTACGAGCAGTACTTC. Encoded protein: CASRLGTNNYEQYF.

This chain links TRBV7-8 with TRBJ2-5, with TRBD1 matching 9 bases. The CDR3 is made up of 14 amino acids. Trimming cost V 5 bases and J 4 bases; bases outside gene matches: 5. Germline assignment: CDR1 SGHVS and CDR2 FQNEAQ. CDR3: CASSGGTGTETQYF. CDR3 in DNA: TGTGCCAGCAGCGGCGGGACAGGGACAGAGACCCAGTACTTC.

The chain carries TRBV5-1 and TRBJ1-4; TRBD1 might be the D (5 bases). Per germline, CDR1 SGHRS and CDR2 YFSETQ. The CDR3 has 13 amino acids. The germline V and J ends were trimmed by 4 bases and 8 bases, with 12 bases remaining between them. CDR3 amino acids: CASSTNKGEKLFF. CDR3 sequence (DNA): TGCGCCAGCAGCACCAACAAGGGGGAAAAACTGTTTTTT.

V usage is TRBV30 and J usage is TRBJ2-7; 10 bases agree with TRBD2. CDR1 is GTSNPN, CDR2 SVGIG, per germline (reference sequence). The ends lost 3 bases at V and 4 bases at J; junction bases unmatched: 3. This CDR3 region has 13 residues. DNA for the CDR3: TGTGCCTGGAGGGAGCGGGGGGGATACGAGCAGTACTTC. Translating it yields CAWRERGGYEQYF.

The V gene is TRBV2, the J gene TRBJ1-1; the match to TRBD1 covers 7 bases. Germline V lookup: CDR1 SNHLY, CDR2 FYNNEI. The CDR3 loop spans 13 amino acids. Trimming removed 5 bases from V and 4 bases from J; junction bases left unmatched: 4. CDR3 amino acids: CASSTGVGTEAFF. In DNA form, the CDR3 reads TGTGCCAGCAGTACAGGGGTCGGCACTGAAGCTTTCTTT.